This TCR beta chain was retrieved from a study of T cells in Graves' hyperthyroidism and ophthalmopathy. This clonotype was observed at least ten times. Its antigen is undetermined. The study, taken as a whole, reports: Blood shared most expanded thyroid clonotypes above 0.001.

This CDR3 is built from 13 residues. V lost 8 bases and J 3 bases, leaving 12 bases between the germline ends. Uncontrolled infection, other autoimmune disease, pregnancy or lactation led to exclusion. Amplification of TCR beta CDR3 regions used RNA as the template. HTBI primers drove first-round RT-PCR of the TCR CDR3. TCRdb reprocessed the multiplex PCR reads via MiXCR and lists one record per CDR3 protein. The table has 500,000 or so distinct CDR3 sequences, around 16% seen once. Source material: blood. The V gene is TRBV12-3 or TRBV12-4, the J gene TRBJ2-3, with a possible D match to TRBD2 (5 bases). This sequence originates from a woman in her twenties or thirties with Graves' ophthalmopathy. CDR3 nucleotides: TGTGCCAGCGGACTTCTGGGGACAGATACGCAGTATTTT. Its protein product is CASGLLGTDTQYF.